This TCR beta chain came from a study of cytomegalovirus exposure and HLA in healthy donors. General study findings and limits: As confirmed in vitro, a few CMV-associated chains were specific for CMV antigens. Cytomegalovirus association was listed for under 200 TCR beta chains. Most TCR sequences were seen very rarely across donors, but some public TCRs occurred in many.

Produced via immunoSEQ multiplex PCR; TCRdb's table is partial and in-frame only. The sample includes about 160,000 clones, about 90% seen only once; the top ten take 4% to 4.5%. Points on this clone: As yet, its antigen is unknown.

The sequence was collected from a young man in good health and CMV-seropositive. The specimen was PBMCs.

CDR3 loop: CASSARISGFKETQYF. The CDR3 nucleotides read TGTGCCAGCAGCGCGAGAATATCGGGATTTAAAGAGACCCAGTACTTC. The rearrangement uses TRBV9 and TRBJ2-5; D possibly corresponds to TRBD2 (5 bases). Germline V gene data show CDR1 as SGDLS and CDR2 as YYNGEE. The CDR3 consists of 16 residues. Between the trimmed V and J ends, which lost 3 bases and 3 bases, there was a span of 18 bases.